The present T cell receptor (beta chain) was sequenced within a study of T-cell reconstitution after alpha-beta-depleted transplantation in children. There are many counts of this clonotype. Molecular barcoding with unique molecular identifiers was used for the TCRbeta library. A single record per CDR3 protein comes from TCRdb applying MiXCR to the PCR reads. The sample shows roughly 610,000 distinct CDR3 sequences, approximately 10% of them seen only once. The sequencing used PBMCs from the stem cell graft donor, collected from the stem cell graft. This receptor was identified in a human donor who donated a stem cell graft to a child with acute myeloid leukemia.

In DNA form, the CDR3 reads TGTGCCAGCAGTGACCCAGGACAGGGTGACACTGAAGCTTTCTTT. This codes for CASSDPGQGDTEAFF. The rearrangement joins TRBV6-2 or TRBV6-3 to TRBJ1-1; the match to TRBD1 covers 8 bases. The CDR3 loop spans 15 amino acids. Germline loops: CDR1 MNHEY, CDR2 SVGEGT. V lost 5 bases and J lost 3; bases outside the gene matches: 8.